Below are 26 T cell receptor beta chains sequenced from a single sample in a study of blood T cell repertoires in COVID-19. Measured with immunoSEQ multiplex PCR; TCRdb has only the in-frame clones, and not every one. This table holds some 150,000 clones, roughly 84% found once. Sequenced: peripheral blood. Source of these receptors: a woman aged 60-75 years with acute or convalescent COVID-19.

The chain carries TRBV27 and TRBJ1-5, with 10 bases matching TRBD1. V trimming: 6 bases; J trimming: 0 bases; junction bases outside the gene matches: 8. The length of the CDR3 is 17 residues. Per germline, CDR1 MNHEY and CDR2 SMNVEV (reference sequence). The CDR3 nucleotides are TGTGCCAGCAGACGACAGGGGGCTGAATATAGCAATCAGCCCCAGCATTTT. It specifies CASRRQGAEYSNQPQHF.

This chain joins TRBV6-5 and TRBJ2-7; 7 bases agree with TRBD2. CDR1 is MNHEY and CDR2 is SVGAGI in the germline V gene. V lost 2 bases and J lost 7; bases outside the gene matches: 11. This CDR3 is 15 amino acids long. The DNA for the CDR3 is TGTGCCAGCAGTTACCGGGGTAGCGGGCCTCTGGAGCAGTACTTC. Translation gives CASSYRGSGPLEQYF.

The chain carries TRBV7-2 and TRBJ2-7; TRBD1 aligns across 10 bases. Trimming removed 1 base from V and 6 bases from J; junction bases left unmatched: 6. This CDR3 comprises 15 residues. The germline V gene encodes CDR1 SGHTA and CDR2 FQGNSA. The CDR3 spells CASSLVLGTGAEQYF. CDR3 in DNA: TGTGCCAGCAGCTTAGTGCTCGGGACAGGGGCCGAGCAGTACTTC.

This rearrangement joins TRBV6-5 to TRBJ1-6, with D perhaps TRBD1 (6 bases). V was shortened by 4 bases and J by 5 bases, with 12 bases between the two germline ends. This CDR3 comprises 15 residues. In germline, CDR1 is MNHEY, CDR2 SVGAGI. CDR3 DNA sequence: TGTGCCAGCAGTTTCAGGACAGCGGATAATTCACCCCTCCACTTT. Amino acids: CASSFRTADNSPLHF.

J is TRBJ2-7 and V is TRBV7-8; 13 positions match TRBD2. Germline lookup yields CDR1 SGHVS and CDR2 FQNEAQ. Unmatched junction bases numbered 2, after V lost 5 bases and J lost 1 base. The CDR3 sequence is 15 residues long. CDR3 region: CASSRTSGSSYEQYF. In nucleotides, the CDR3 is TGTGCCAGCAGCAGGACTAGCGGGAGTTCCTACGAGCAGTACTTC.

This chain links TRBV19 with TRBJ2-1; TRBD2 aligns across 14 bases. The CDR3 covers 16 residues. CDR1 and CDR2 (germline): LNHDA, SQIVND (reference sequence). With V trimmed by 6 bases and J by 12 bases, 13 bases remained unmatched. For the CDR3, the DNA is TGTGCCAGTAGCCCCTTGGGGACTAGCGGGAGTCTGAGGCAGTTCTTC. Protein sequence: CASSPLGTSGSLRQFF. The variable domain in full, with the rest retrieved from reference TRBV19 and TRBJ2-1, is DGGITQSPKYLFRKEGQNVTLSCEQNLNHDAMYWYRQDPGQGLRLIYYSQIVNDFQKGDIAEGYSVSREKKESFPLTVTSAQKNPTAFYLCASSPLGTSGSLRQFFGPGTRLTVL.

Details on this clone: Other DNA sequences in this sample translate to the same CDR3. V is TRBV28 and J is TRBJ2-7; D unclear. Germline values: CDR1 MDHEN, CDR2 SYDVKM. This CDR3 has 11 amino acids. V dropped 1 base and J dropped 4 bases, with 2 bases sitting between them. The CDR3 DNA is TGTGCCAGCAGTTTATTATACGAGCAGTACTTC. Translation gives CASSLLYEQYF.

This rearrangement joins TRBV23-1 to TRBJ2-5, with 10 bases aligning to TRBD2. TRBV23-1 falls under the ORF class, with uncertain function. The trim removed 1 base at V and 3 bases at J, leaving 2 bases unmatched. The CDR3 loop spans 15 amino acids. The CDR3 DNA follows: TGCGCCAGCAGTCAATTGGGGACTAGCGAAGAGACCCAGTACTTC. Its protein product is CASSQLGTSEETQYF.

The chain has TRBV18 and TRBJ1-2; tentative D call: TRBD1 (5 bases). Looked up from germline, CDR1 is KGHSH and CDR2 is LQKENI. This CDR3 spans 16 amino acids. Trimming cost V 4 bases and J 0 bases, with 15 bases left between them. The DNA of the CDR3 is TGTGCCAGCTCACGACCCGGGGGAGGTCCTAACTATGGCTACACCTTC. Protein product: CASSRPGGGPNYGYTF. Variable domain in full (rest from reference TRBV18 and TRBJ1-2): NAGVMQNPRHLVRRRGQEARLRCSPMKGHSHVYWYRQLPEEGLKFMVYLQKENIIDESGMPKERFSAEFPKEGPSILRIQQVVRGDSAAYFCASSRPGGGPNYGYTFGSGTRLTVV.

V is TRBV15 and J is TRBJ2-7; TRBD2 aligns across 12 bases. CDR1 and CDR2 (germline): LNHNV, YYDKDF (reference sequence). Trimming took 0 bases from V and 3 from J; bases not matched to a gene: 6. The CDR3 is 17 amino acids. The CDR3 here is CATSRDGGLAGIYEQYF. CDR3 nucleotides: TGTGCCACCAGCAGAGACGGTGGACTAGCGGGAATCTACGAGCAGTACTTC.

This sequence joins TRBV6-5 and TRBJ2-7, with TRBD2 identical over 9 bases. The junction had 3 bases not matched to a gene; V was cut back by 2 bases and J by 7 bases. In germline, CDR1 is MNHEY, CDR2 SVGAGI. The CDR3 is 13 amino acids. CDR3 residues: CASSYAGGLEQYF. The CDR3 bases are TGTGCCAGCAGTTACGCGGGAGGGCTTGAGCAGTACTTC.

J is TRBJ2-3 and V is TRBV7-3; a weak D match, TRBD2 (6 bases). Trimming took 5 bases from V and 2 from J, leaving 14 bases between them. The length of the CDR3 is 15 residues. CDR1 is SGHTA and CDR2 is FQGTGA in the germline V gene. The CDR3 sequence: CASSPTGLNTDTQYF. In nucleotides, the CDR3 is TGTGCCAGCAGCCCAACTGGACTAAACACAGATACGCAGTATTTT.

V and J are TRBV14 and TRBJ2-7; D might be TRBD2 (5 bases). Trimming shortened V by 3 bases and J by 3 bases, and 12 bases separated the two germline ends. Germline V gene data show CDR1 as SGHDN and CDR2 as FVKESK. CDR3 length: 14 residues. CDR3 protein: CASSHFETIYEQYF. CDR3 in DNA: TGTGCCAGCAGCCATTTTGAGACTATCTACGAGCAGTACTTC.

This clone was recorded only once. The rearrangement joins TRBV10-3 to TRBJ2-3; maybe TRBD2 (6 bases). Germline values: CDR1 ENHRY, CDR2 SYGVKD. CDR3 length: 14 amino acids. Deletions cut 9 bases from V and 2 bases from J, with 15 bases between. The CDR3 reads CAMTSGESTDTQYF. The CDR3, as DNA: TGTGCCATGACCTCGGGGGAGTCCACAGATACGCAGTATTTT.

The chain carries TRBV2 and TRBJ1-4; D uncertain. Trimming removed 6 bases from V and 2 bases from J, with 10 bases in between. Germline CDR1 reads SNHLY; CDR2 reads FYNNEI. CDR3 length equals 14 residues. For the CDR3, the DNA is TGTGCCAGCAGAACAGTGAATACTAATGAAAAACTGTTTTTT. It yields the protein CASRTVNTNEKLFF.

The rearrangement joins TRBV5-1 to TRBJ1-6; TRBD1 matches at 12 bases. Looked up from germline, CDR1 is SGHRS and CDR2 is YFSETQ. CDR3 length: 17 residues. V lost 3 bases, J lost 7 bases, and 8 bases stayed unmatched. This CDR3 is CASSYLGQGAGNSPLHF. The CDR3 DNA reads as TGCGCCAGCAGCTACCTGGGACAGGGGGCAGGAAATTCACCCCTCCACTTT.

This rearrangement joins TRBV28 to TRBJ2-1; tentatively, D is TRBD1 (5 bases). This CDR3 region has 15 residues. Between the trimmed V and J ends, which lost 6 bases and 1 base, there was a span of 13 bases. The V gene's germline CDR1 is MDHEN and CDR2 SYDVKM. The CDR3 loop is CASSRQGNSYNEQFF. CDR3 bases: TGTGCCAGCAGCCGCCAGGGAAATTCCTACAATGAGCAGTTCTTC.

The chain carries TRBV24-1 and TRBJ1-4; TRBD1 aligns across 11 bases. The J segment lost 7 bases and the V segment lost 4 bases, leaving 4 bases of the junction unmatched. The CDR3 is 15 amino acids. Germline V lookup: CDR1 KGHDR, CDR2 SFDVKD. The CDR3 protein is CATSERTGGVEKLFF. The CDR3 bases are TGTGCCACCAGTGAGAGGACAGGGGGCGTTGAAAAACTGTTTTTT.

The genes are TRBV29-1 and TRBJ2-3, with TRBD1 matching 7 bases. The CDR3 loop spans 14 amino acids. Per the germline V gene, CDR1 is SQVTM and CDR2 is ANQGSEA. Trimming cost V 3 bases and J 1 base; bases outside gene matches: 4. CDR3 sequence reads: CSVDRGSGTDTQYF. DNA for the CDR3: TGCAGCGTTGACAGGGGGTCGGGCACAGATACGCAGTATTTT.

The J gene is TRBJ1-1, the V gene TRBV9; D is possibly TRBD1 (6 bases). The germline V gene encodes CDR1 SGDLS and CDR2 YYNGEE. Trimming shortened V by 0 bases and J by 11 bases, and 17 bases separated the two germline ends. The CDR3 sequence is 14 residues long. The CDR3 loop reads CASSVAPDSFGAFF. DNA of the CDR3: TGTGCCAGCAGCGTAGCCCCGGACAGCTTTGGCGCTTTCTTT.

The chain carries TRBV18 and TRBJ2-2, with 9 nucleotides matching TRBD1. CDR3 size: 16 residues. V dropped 6 bases and J dropped 5; count of bases not matched to a gene: 10. CDR1 and CDR2 from the germline V gene are KGHSH and LQKENI. CDR3 coding DNA: TGTGCCAGCTCCCGTGGACAGGGGCTTGGGACCGGGGAGCTGTTTTTT. Translation gives CASSRGQGLGTGELFF.

The chain uses TRBV19 and TRBJ1-2, with a weak D call TRBD1 (6 bases). The CDR3 loop spans 12 amino acids. Germline values: CDR1 LNHDA, CDR2 SQIVND (reference sequence). Between the trimmed V and J ends, which lost 1 base and 12 bases, there was a span of 12 bases. The CDR3, as DNA: TGTGCCAGTAGTATAGGAGGACAGCAAGACACCTTC. The encoded protein is CASSIGGQQDTF. Based on the CDR3 plus reference TRBV19 and TRBJ1-2, the full variable domain is DGGITQSPKYLFRKEGQNVTLSCEQNLNHDAMYWYRQDPGQGLRLIYYSQIVNDFQKGDIAEGYSVSREKKESFPLTVTSAQKNPTAFYLCASSIGGQQDTFGSGTRLTVV.

The J gene is TRBJ2-7, the V gene TRBV5-1; 11 bases align to TRBD2. With V trimmed by 1 base and J by 6 bases, 6 bases remained unmatched. The CDR3 spans 15 residues. CDR1 is SGHRS and CDR2 is YFSETQ in the germline V gene. CDR3 residues: CASSLMGLAAAEQYF. CDR3 bases: TGCGCCAGCAGCTTGATGGGACTAGCGGCCGCCGAGCAGTACTTC.

The sample holds one count of this clone. The rearrangement joins TRBV28 to TRBJ2-3; TRBD2 might be the D (6 bases). Trimming left V 5 bases short and J 2 bases short, with 11 bases between. This CDR3 contains 14 residues. CDR1 and CDR2 (germline): MDHEN, SYDVKM. CDR3 loop: CASSLWRDTDTQYF. The DNA for the CDR3 is TGTGCCAGCAGTCTTTGGCGGGACACAGATACGCAGTATTTT.

This chain connects TRBV11-3 to TRBJ2-7; 10 positions match TRBD2. Per the germline V gene, CDR1 is SGHNT and CDR2 is YENEEA. This CDR3 has 14 amino acids. The V and J ends lost 5 bases and 9 bases, in that order; junction bases with no gene match: 10. This CDR3 reads CASSQGLALGAQYF. The CDR3 DNA reads TGTGCCAGCAGCCAGGGACTAGCGTTGGGAGCGCAGTACTTC.

The chain joins TRBV7-2 to TRBJ2-3; possibly TRBD2 for D (6 bases). Germline V lookup: CDR1 SGHTA, CDR2 FQGNSA. The CDR3 totals 13 residues. V lost 2 bases and J lost 6, with 9 bases in between. The CDR3 loop reads CASSLRREDTQYF. As DNA, the CDR3 is TGTGCCAGCAGCTTACGACGGGAGGATACGCAGTATTTT. Complete variable domain (other parts from reference TRBV7-2 and TRBJ2-3): GAGVSQSPSNKVTEKGKDVELRCDPISGHTALYWYRQSLGQGLEFLIYFQGNSAPDKSGLPSDRFSAERTGGSVSTLTIQRTQQEDSAVYLCASSLRREDTQYFGPGTRLTVL.